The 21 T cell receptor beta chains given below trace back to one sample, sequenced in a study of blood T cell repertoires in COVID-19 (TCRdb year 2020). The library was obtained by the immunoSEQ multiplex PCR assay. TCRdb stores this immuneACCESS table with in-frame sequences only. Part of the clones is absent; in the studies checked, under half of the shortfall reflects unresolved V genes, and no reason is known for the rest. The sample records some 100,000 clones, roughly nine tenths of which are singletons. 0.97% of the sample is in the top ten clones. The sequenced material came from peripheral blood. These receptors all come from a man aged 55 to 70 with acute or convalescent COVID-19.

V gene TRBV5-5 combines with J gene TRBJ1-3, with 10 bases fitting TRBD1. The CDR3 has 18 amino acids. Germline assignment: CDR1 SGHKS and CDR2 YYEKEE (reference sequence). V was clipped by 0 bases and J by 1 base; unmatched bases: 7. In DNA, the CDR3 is TGTGCCAGCAGCTTGGCCGAGACAGGGGGCGCGTCTGGAAACACCATATATTTT. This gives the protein CASSLAETGGASGNTIYF.

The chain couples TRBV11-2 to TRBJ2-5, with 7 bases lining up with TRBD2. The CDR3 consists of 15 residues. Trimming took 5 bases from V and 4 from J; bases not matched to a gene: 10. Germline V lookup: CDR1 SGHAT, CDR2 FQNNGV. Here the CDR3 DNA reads TGTGCCAGCAGCCGTGAGCGAGCGGGGAGAGAGACCCAGTACTTC. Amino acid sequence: CASSRERAGRETQYF.

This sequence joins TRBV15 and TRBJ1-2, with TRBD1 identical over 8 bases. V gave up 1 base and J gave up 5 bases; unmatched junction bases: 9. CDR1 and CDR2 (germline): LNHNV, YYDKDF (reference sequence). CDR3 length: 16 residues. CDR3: CATSRVTGGASYGYTF. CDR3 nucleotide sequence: TGTGCCACCAGCAGAGTCACAGGGGGAGCAAGTTATGGCTACACCTTC.

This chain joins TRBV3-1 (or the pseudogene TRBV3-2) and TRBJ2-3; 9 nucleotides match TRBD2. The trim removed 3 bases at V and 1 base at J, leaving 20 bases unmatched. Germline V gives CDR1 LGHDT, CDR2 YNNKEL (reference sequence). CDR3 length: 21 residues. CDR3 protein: CASSHRGWERGRALGTDTQYF. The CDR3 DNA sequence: TGTGCCAGCAGCCACCGAGGCTGGGAACGCGGGAGGGCCCTCGGCACAGATACGCAGTATTTT.

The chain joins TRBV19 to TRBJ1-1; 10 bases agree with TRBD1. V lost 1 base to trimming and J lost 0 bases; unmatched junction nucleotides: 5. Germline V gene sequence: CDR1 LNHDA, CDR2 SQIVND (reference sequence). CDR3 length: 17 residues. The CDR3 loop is CASSIGGTGDLNTEAFF. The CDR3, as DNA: TGTGCCAGTAGTATAGGGGGGACAGGGGACCTGAACACTGAAGCTTTCTTT.

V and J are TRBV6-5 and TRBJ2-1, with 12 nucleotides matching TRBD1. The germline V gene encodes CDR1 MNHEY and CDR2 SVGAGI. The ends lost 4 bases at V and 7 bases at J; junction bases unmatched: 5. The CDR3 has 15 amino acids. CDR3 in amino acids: CASSFRDRGLNEQFF. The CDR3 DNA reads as TGTGCCAGCAGTTTCCGGGACAGGGGGCTTAATGAGCAGTTCTTC.

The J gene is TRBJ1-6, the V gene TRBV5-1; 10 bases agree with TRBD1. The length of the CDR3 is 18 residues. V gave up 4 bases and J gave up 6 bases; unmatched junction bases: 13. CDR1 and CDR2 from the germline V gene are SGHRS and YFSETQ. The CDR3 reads CASSPRGQGEAFNSPLHF. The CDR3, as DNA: TGCGCCAGCAGCCCCCGCGGACAGGGGGAAGCGTTTAATTCACCCCTCCACTTT.

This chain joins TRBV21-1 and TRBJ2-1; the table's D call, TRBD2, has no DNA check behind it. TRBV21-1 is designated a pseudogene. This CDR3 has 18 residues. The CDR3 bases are TGTGCCAGCAGCGAAGCAGGAGGGACTAGCGGGAGCAAAAATGAGCAGTTCTTC. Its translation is CASSEAGGTSGSKNEQFF.

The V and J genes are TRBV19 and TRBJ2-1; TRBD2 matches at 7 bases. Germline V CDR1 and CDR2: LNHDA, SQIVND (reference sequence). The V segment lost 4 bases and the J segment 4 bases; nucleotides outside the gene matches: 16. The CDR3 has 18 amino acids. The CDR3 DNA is TGTGCCAGTAGTAGGCCGGGAGGAAGGACGGGTCGGTACAATGAGCAGTTCTTC. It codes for CASSRPGGRTGRYNEQFF.

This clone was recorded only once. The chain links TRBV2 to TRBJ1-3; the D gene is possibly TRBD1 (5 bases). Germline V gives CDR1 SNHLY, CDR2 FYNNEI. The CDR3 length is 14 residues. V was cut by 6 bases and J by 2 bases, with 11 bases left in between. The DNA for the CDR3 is TGTGCCAGCAGCTACGGGGGGACTGGAAACACCATATATTTT. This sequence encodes CASSYGGTGNTIYF. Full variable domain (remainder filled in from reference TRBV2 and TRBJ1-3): EPEVTQTPSHQVTQMGQEVILRCVPISNHLYFYWYRQILGQKVEFLVSFYNNEISEKSEIFDDQFSVERPDGSNFTLKIRSTKLEDSAMYFCASSYGGTGNTIYFGEGSWLTVV.

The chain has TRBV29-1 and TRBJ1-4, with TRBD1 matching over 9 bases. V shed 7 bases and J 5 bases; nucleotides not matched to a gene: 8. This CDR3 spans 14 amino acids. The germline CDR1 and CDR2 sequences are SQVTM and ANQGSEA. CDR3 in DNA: TGCAGCGCCAAGGACAGGGGACGAAATGAAAAACTGTTTTTT. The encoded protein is CSAKDRGRNEKLFF.

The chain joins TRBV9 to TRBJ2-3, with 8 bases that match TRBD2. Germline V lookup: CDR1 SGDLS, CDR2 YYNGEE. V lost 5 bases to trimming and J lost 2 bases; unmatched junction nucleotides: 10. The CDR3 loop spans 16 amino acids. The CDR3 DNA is TGTGCCAGCAGTGGACCTCCGGGACTAGTCACAGATACGCAGTATTTT. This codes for CASSGPPGLVTDTQYF.

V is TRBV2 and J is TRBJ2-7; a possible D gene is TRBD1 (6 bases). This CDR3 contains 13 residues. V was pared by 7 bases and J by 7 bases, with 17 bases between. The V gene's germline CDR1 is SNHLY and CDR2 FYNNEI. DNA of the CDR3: TGTGCCAGCATGGGGGCATCCGGCTTAGAGCAGTACGTC. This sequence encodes CASMGASGLEQYV.

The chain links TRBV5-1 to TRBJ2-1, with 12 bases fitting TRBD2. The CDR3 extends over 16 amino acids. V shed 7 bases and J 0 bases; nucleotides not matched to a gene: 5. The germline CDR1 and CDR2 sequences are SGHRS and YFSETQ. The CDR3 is CASYLAGGSSYNEQFF. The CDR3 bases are TGCGCCAGCTACCTAGCGGGAGGGAGCTCCTACAATGAGCAGTTCTTC.

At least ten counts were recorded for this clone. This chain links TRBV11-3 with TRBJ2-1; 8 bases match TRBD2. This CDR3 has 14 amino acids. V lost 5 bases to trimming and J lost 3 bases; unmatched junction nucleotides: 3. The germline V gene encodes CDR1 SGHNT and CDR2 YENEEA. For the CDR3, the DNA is TGTGCCAGCAGCCCCACTAGCGGCTACAATGAGCAGTTCTTC. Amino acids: CASSPTSGYNEQFF. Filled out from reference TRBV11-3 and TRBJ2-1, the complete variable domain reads EAGVVQSPRYKIIEKKQPVAFWCNPISGHNTLYWYLQNLGQGPELLIRYENEEAVDDSQLPKDRFSAERLKGVDSTLKIQPAELGDSAVYLCASSPTSGYNEQFFGPGTRLTVL.

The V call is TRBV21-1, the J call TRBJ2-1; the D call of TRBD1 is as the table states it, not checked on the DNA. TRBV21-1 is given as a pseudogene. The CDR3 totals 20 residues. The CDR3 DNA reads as TGTGCCAGCAGCAAAAAAGGGGGACCAGGAGTTGTCTCGAAATACAATGAGCAGTTCTTC. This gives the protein CASSKKGGPGVVSKYNEQFF.

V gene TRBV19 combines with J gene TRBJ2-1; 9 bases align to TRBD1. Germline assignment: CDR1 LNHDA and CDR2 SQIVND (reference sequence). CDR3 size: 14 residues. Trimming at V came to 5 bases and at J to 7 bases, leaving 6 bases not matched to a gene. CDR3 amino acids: CASSPGTGWNEQFF. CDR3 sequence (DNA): TGTGCCAGTAGTCCCGGGACAGGGTGGAATGAGCAGTTCTTC.

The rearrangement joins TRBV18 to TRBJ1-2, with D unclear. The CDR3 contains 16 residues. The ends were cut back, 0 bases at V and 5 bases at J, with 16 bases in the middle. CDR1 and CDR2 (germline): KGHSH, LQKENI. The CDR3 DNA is TGTGCCAGCTCACCACCGATACAGCTACTCACTTATGGCTACACCTTC. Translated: CASSPPIQLLTYGYTF. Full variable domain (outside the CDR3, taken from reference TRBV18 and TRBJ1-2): NAGVMQNPRHLVRRRGQEARLRCSPMKGHSHVYWYRQLPEEGLKFMVYLQKENIIDESGMPKERFSAEFPKEGPSILRIQQVVRGDSAAYFCASSPPIQLLTYGYTFGSGTRLTVV.

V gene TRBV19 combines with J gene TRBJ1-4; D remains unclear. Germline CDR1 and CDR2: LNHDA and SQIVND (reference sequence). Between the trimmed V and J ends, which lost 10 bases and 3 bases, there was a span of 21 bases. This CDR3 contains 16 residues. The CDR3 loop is CATKISVGFPNEKLFF. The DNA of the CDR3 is TGTGCCACCAAAATCTCTGTGGGCTTCCCTAATGAAAAACTGTTTTTT.

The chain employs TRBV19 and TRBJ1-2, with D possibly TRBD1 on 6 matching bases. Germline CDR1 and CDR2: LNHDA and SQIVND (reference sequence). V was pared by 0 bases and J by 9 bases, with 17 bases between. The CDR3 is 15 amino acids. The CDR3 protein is CASSIDVDTGRSYTF. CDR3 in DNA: TGTGCCAGTAGTATAGACGTGGACACAGGGCGTAGCTACACCTTC.

DNA for the CDR3: TGTGCCAGCAGCTTAGCGGGTCACAGGGGGCGTCTCTCCGGGGAGCTGTTTTTT. Translated, it gives CASSLAGHRGRLSGELFF. This sequence joins TRBV7-9 and TRBJ2-2; 9 nucleotides line up with TRBD1. CDR1 and CDR2 (germline): SEHNR, FQNEAQ (reference sequence). The CDR3 consists of 18 residues. The V and J ends lost 0 bases and 6 bases, in that order; junction bases with no gene match: 11.